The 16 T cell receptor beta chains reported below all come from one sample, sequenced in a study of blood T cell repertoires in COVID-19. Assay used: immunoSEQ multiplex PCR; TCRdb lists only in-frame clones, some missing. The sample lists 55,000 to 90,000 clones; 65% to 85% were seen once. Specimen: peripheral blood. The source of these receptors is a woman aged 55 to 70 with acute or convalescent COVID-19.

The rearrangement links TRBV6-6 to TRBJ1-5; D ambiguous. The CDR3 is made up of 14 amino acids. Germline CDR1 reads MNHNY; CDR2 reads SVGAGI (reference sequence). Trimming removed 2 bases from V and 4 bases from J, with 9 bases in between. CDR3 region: CASSYEQPNQPQHF. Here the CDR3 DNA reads TGTGCCAGCAGTTACGAACAGCCAAATCAGCCCCAGCATTTT.

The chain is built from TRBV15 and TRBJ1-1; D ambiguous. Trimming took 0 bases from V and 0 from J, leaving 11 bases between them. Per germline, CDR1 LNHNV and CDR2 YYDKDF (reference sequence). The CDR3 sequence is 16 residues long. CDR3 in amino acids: CATSRDRSPLNTEAFF. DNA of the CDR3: TGTGCCACCAGCAGAGATCGGAGCCCGTTGAACACTGAAGCTTTCTTT.

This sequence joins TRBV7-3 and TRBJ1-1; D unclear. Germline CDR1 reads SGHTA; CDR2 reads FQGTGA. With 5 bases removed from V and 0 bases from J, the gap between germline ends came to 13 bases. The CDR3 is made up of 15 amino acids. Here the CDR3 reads CASSPNPPVNTEAFF. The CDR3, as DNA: TGTGCCAGCAGCCCTAACCCACCCGTGAACACTGAAGCTTTCTTT.

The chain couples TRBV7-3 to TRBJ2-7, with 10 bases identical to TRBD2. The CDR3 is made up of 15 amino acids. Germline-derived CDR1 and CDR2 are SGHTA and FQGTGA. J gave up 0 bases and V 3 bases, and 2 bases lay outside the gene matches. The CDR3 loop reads CASSFSSGGSYEQYF. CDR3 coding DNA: TGTGCCAGCAGCTTCTCTAGCGGGGGCTCCTACGAGCAGTACTTC.

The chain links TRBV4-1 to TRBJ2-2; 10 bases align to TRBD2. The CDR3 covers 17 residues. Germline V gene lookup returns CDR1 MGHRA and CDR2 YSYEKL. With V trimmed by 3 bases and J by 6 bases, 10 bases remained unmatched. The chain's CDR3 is CASSHRSGTSVPGELFF. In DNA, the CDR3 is TGCGCCAGCAGCCACCGTTCCGGGACTAGCGTCCCCGGGGAGCTGTTTTTT.

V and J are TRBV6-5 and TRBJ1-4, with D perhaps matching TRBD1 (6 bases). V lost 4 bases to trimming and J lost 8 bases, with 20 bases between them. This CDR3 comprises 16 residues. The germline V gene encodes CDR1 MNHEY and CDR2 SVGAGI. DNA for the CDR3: TGTGCCAGCAGTTCCCCCAGCGGGGGGCGCTGGGAAAAACTGTTTTTT. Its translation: CASSSPSGGRWEKLFF.

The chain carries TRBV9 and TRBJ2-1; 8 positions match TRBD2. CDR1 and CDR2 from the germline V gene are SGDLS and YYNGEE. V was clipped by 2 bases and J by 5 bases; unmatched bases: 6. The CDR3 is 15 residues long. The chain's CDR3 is CASSVLSGGNNEQFF. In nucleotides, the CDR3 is TGTGCCAGCAGCGTCCTCTCGGGGGGGAACAATGAGCAGTTCTTC.

DNA of the CDR3: TGTGCCAGCAGCCGAGGGCTCAACGAGCAGTACTTC. It translates to CASSRGLNEQYF. The chain couples TRBV11-2 to TRBJ2-7; maybe TRBD2 (5 bases). The germline V gene has CDR1 SGHAT and CDR2 FQNNGV. The CDR3 consists of 12 residues. V shed 5 bases and J shed 5 bases, with 10 bases lying between them.

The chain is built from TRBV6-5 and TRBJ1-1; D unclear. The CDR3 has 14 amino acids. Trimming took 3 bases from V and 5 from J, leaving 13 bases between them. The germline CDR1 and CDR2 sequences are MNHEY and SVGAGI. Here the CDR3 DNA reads TGTGCCAGCAGTTATCGCGAAGCGGGGACTGAAGCTTTCTTT. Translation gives CASSYREAGTEAFF.

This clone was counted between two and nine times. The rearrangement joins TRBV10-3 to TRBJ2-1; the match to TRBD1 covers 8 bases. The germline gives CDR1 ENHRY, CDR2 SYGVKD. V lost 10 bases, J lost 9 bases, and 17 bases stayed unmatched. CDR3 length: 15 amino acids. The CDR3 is CATRVGTGNAGEQFF. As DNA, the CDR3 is TGTGCCACCCGCGTAGGGACAGGCAATGCGGGTGAGCAGTTCTTC.

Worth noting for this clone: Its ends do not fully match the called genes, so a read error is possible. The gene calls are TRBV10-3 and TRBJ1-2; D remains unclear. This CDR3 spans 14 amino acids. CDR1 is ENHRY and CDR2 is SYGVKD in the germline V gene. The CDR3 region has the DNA TGTGCCATCAGTGAGTCGGTGGAGCAAGTCCCTTTATTCTTC. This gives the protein CAISESVEQVPLFF.

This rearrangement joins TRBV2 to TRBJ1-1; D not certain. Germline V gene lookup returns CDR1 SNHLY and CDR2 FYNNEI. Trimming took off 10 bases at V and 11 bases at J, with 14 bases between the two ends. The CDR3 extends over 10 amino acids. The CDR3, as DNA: TGTGCCACGACTTCCGGGGTCGCTTTCTTT. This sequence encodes CATTSGVAFF.

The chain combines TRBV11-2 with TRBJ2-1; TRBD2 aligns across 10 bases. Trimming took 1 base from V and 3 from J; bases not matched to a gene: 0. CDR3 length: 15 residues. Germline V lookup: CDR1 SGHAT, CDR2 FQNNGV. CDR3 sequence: CASSLVAGGYNEQFF. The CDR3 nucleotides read TGTGCCAGCAGCTTAGTAGCGGGGGGCTACAATGAGCAGTTCTTC.

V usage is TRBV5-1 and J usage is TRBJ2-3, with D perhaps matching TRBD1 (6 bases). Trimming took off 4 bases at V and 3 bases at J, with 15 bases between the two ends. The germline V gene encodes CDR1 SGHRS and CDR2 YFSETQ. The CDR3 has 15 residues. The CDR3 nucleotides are TGCGCCAGCAGCCCCACTTGGGGGCCTACAGATACGCAGTATTTT. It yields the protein CASSPTWGPTDTQYF. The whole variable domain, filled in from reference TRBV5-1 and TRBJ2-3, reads KAGVTQTPRYLIKTRGQQVTLSCSPISGHRSVSWYQQTPGQGLQFLFEYFSETQRNKGNFPGRFSGRQFSNSRSEMNVSTLELGDSALYLCASSPTWGPTDTQYFGPGTRLTVL.

CDR3 loop: CASSPGNNNSPLHF. CDR3 sequence (DNA): TGCGCCAGCAGCCCCGGGAATAACAACTCACCCCTCCACTTT. The rearrangement links TRBV5-1 to TRBJ1-6; D unclear. Deletions cut 4 bases from V and 10 bases from J, with 15 bases between. CDR1 is SGHRS and CDR2 is YFSETQ in the germline V gene. The CDR3 covers 14 residues. Full variable domain (outside the CDR3, taken from reference TRBV5-1 and TRBJ1-6): KAGVTQTPRYLIKTRGQQVTLSCSPISGHRSVSWYQQTPGQGLQFLFEYFSETQRNKGNFPGRFSGRQFSNSRSEMNVSTLELGDSALYLCASSPGNNNSPLHFGNGTRLTVT.

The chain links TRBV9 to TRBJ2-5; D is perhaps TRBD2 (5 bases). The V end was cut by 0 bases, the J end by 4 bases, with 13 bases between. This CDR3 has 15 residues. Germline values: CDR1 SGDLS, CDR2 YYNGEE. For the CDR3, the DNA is TGTGCCAGCAGCGTAGGGTGGGAGAGACGAGAGACCCAGTACTTC. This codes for CASSVGWERRETQYF.